These T cell receptor beta chains were read from a single sample in a study of follicular helper T cells after annual influenza vaccination. Sequencing used immunoSEQ multiplex PCR; TCRdb keeps in-frame clones, though not all of them. The sample holds fewer than 7,500 clones, roughly 88% seen once. The sample in question was CXCR5+ CD38- circulating T follicular helper cells from blood, obtained 7 days after influenza vaccination. Receptors originate from an adult who received the influenza vaccine. CDR3s include the opening cysteine and the closing phenylalanine or tryptophan. A D gene is named only where the DNA matches it firmly. Clone size appears in some rows only: once, few, many, or a class for an expanded clone.

v_gene: TRBV5-5; abundance: -; d_gene: -; j_gene: TRBJ2-3; CDR3aa: CASSLSPRGRTDTQYF
v_gene: TRBV19; abundance: once; d_gene: TRBD2; j_gene: TRBJ2-4; CDR3aa: CASSPQVAGGKNIQYF
v_gene: TRBV19; abundance: -; d_gene: TRBD2; j_gene: TRBJ2-7; CDR3aa: CASSITSVGSYEQYF
v_gene: TRBV7-3; abundance: -; d_gene: -; j_gene: TRBJ2-2; CDR3aa: CASSLSNTGELFF
v_gene: TRBV6-6; abundance: -; d_gene: -; j_gene: TRBJ2-4; CDR3aa: CASSTSGLKNIQYF
v_gene: TRBV5-6; abundance: -; d_gene: TRBD1; j_gene: TRBJ2-2; CDR3aa: CASSRTGVNTGELFF
v_gene: TRBV5-8; abundance: -; d_gene: -; j_gene: TRBJ2-7; CDR3aa: CASSLGARTEQYF
v_gene: TRBV5-5; abundance: few; d_gene: TRBD2; j_gene: TRBJ2-7; CDR3aa: CASSRAGYVYEQYF
v_gene: TRBV19; abundance: -; d_gene: -; j_gene: TRBJ1-1; CDR3aa: CASSIAGTDHTEAFF
v_gene: TRBV6-1; abundance: -; d_gene: TRBD2; j_gene: TRBJ2-3; CDR3aa: CASKTSGGWDTQYF
v_gene: TRBV2; abundance: -; d_gene: TRBD2; j_gene: TRBJ2-1; CDR3aa: CASRPTGLAGVHEQFF
v_gene: TRBV4-1; abundance: few; d_gene: -; j_gene: TRBJ2-7; CDR3aa: CASSQTPTLYEQYF
v_gene: TRBV2; abundance: -; d_gene: -; j_gene: TRBJ2-7; CDR3aa: CASRGLTPYEQYF
v_gene: TRBV6-5; abundance: -; d_gene: -; j_gene: TRBJ2-3; CDR3aa: CATKKTVDTQYF
v_gene: TRBV29-1; abundance: -; d_gene: TRBD1; j_gene: TRBJ1-2; CDR3aa: CSVAGTGSNGYTF
v_gene: TRBV5-1; abundance: medium-sized; d_gene: -; j_gene: TRBJ1-2; CDR3aa: CASTQGNYGYTF